The 29 T cell receptor beta chains presented below share a single source sample, sequenced in a study of cytomegalovirus exposure and HLA in healthy donors. Generated by immunoSEQ multiplex PCR, the TCRdb table keeps only in-frame clones and is missing some. The sample lists 95,000 to 120,000 clones; 90% to 96% were seen once. The sequenced sample was PBMCs. Receptors were obtained from a young woman in good health and CMV-seronegative.

The chain is built from TRBV9 and TRBJ2-1; 10 nucleotides align to TRBD2. V trimming: 1 base; J trimming: 3 bases; junction bases outside the gene matches: 1. Per germline, CDR1 SGDLS and CDR2 YYNGEE. The CDR3 extends over 15 amino acids. Here the CDR3 reads CASSVIAGGYNEQFF. CDR3 bases: TGTGCCAGCAGCGTAATAGCGGGGGGCTACAATGAGCAGTTCTTC.

The chain recombines TRBV6-6 with TRBJ2-7, with a possible D match to TRBD1 (5 bases). In germline, CDR1 is MNHNY, CDR2 SVGAGI (reference sequence). Between the trimmed V and J ends, which lost 6 bases and 0 bases, there was a span of 12 bases. The CDR3 sequence is 14 residues long. CDR3 sequence (DNA): TGTGCCAGCAGGAAACAGGAAAACTCCTACGAGCAGTACTTC. This gives the protein CASRKQENSYEQYF.

The chain is built from TRBV2 and TRBJ1-5; weak D call: TRBD1 (5 bases). CDR1 SNHLY and CDR2 FYNNEI come from the germline V gene. V was cut by 2 bases and J by 4 bases, with 12 bases left in between. The CDR3 has 15 amino acids. The CDR3 nucleotides read TGTGCCAGCAGTGAATATCGACAGCTAAATCAGCCCCAGCATTTT. This translates into CASSEYRQLNQPQHF.

The chain uses TRBV27 and TRBJ2-6; a possible D gene is TRBD1 (5 bases). Deletions cut 2 bases from V and 4 bases from J, with 12 bases between. Germline V lookup: CDR1 MNHEY, CDR2 SMNVEV (reference sequence). The CDR3 spans 16 residues. The CDR3 spells CASSLLWGSGANVLTF. In nucleotides, the CDR3 is TGTGCCAGCAGTTTACTCTGGGGCTCCGGGGCCAACGTCCTGACTTTC. Complete variable domain (other parts from reference TRBV27 and TRBJ2-6): EAQVTQNPRYLITVTGKKLTVTCSQNMNHEYMSWYRQDPGLGLRQIYYSMNVEVTDKGDVPEGYKVSRKEKRNFPLILESPSPNQTSLYFCASSLLWGSGANVLTFGAGSRLTVL.

This clone is a singleton in its sample. The chain carries TRBV27 and TRBJ2-2; 7 bases match TRBD1. Per germline, CDR1 MNHEY and CDR2 SMNVEV (reference sequence). CDR3 size: 14 residues. The V and J ends lost 6 bases and 3 bases, in that order; junction bases with no gene match: 4. In nucleotides, the CDR3 is TGTGCCAGCAGGACGGGACAGTACACCGGGGAGCTGTTTTTT. Translation: CASRTGQYTGELFF.

The V gene is TRBV5-1, the J gene TRBJ2-7, with no clear D. The CDR3 has 12 residues. Trimming removed 2 bases at V and 2 bases at J, with 5 bases between. CDR1 is SGHRS, CDR2 YFSETQ, per germline. CDR3 sequence (DNA): TGCGCCAGCAGCTTCTATCCCTACGAGCAGTACTTC. This sequence encodes CASSFYPYEQYF. The entire variable domain, with the rest obtained from reference TRBV5-1 and TRBJ2-7, is as follows: KAGVTQTPRYLIKTRGQQVTLSCSPISGHRSVSWYQQTPGQGLQFLFEYFSETQRNKGNFPGRFSGRQFSNSRSEMNVSTLELGDSALYLCASSFYPYEQYFGPGTRLTVT.

The chain links TRBV5-4 to TRBJ2-7; no definite D call. The CDR3 is 12 residues long. The V and J ends lost 3 bases and 6 bases respectively, with 10 bases between them. Germline loops: CDR1 SGHNT, CDR2 YYREEE (reference sequence). The CDR3 region is CASSSTYGEQYF. DNA of the CDR3: TGTGCCAGCAGCTCCACTTACGGCGAGCAGTACTTC. Full variable domain (missing parts from reference TRBV5-4 and TRBJ2-7): ETGVTQSPTHLIKTRGQQVTLRCSSQSGHNTVSWYQQALGQGPQFIFQYYREEENGRGNFPPRFSGLQFPNYSSELNVNALELDDSALYLCASSSTYGEQYFGPGTRLTVT.

The chain couples TRBV19 to TRBJ1-2; 7 bases fit TRBD1. Germline-derived CDR1 and CDR2 are LNHDA and SQIVND (reference sequence). The CDR3 is made up of 14 amino acids. The trim removed 7 bases at V and 4 bases at J, leaving 9 bases unmatched. The DNA for the CDR3 is TGTGCCAGTAAAAGAGGGACAGCAGTCTATGGCTACACCTTC. This translates into CASKRGTAVYGYTF. Filled out from reference TRBV19 and TRBJ1-2, the complete variable domain reads DGGITQSPKYLFRKEGQNVTLSCEQNLNHDAMYWYRQDPGQGLRLIYYSQIVNDFQKGDIAEGYSVSREKKESFPLTVTSAQKNPTAFYLCASKRGTAVYGYTFGSGTRLTVV.

The rearrangement joins TRBV19 to TRBJ1-2; 7 bases match TRBD1. The length of the CDR3 is 13 residues. Per germline, CDR1 LNHDA and CDR2 SQIVND (reference sequence). V shed 8 bases, J shed 4 bases, and the junction held 7 bases outside the gene matches. CDR3 loop: CASSPGGGYGYTF. For the CDR3, the DNA is TGTGCCAGTTCCCCAGGGGGAGGCTATGGCTACACCTTC.

The chain is built from TRBV30 and TRBJ1-2; D is ambiguous. CDR3 size: 13 residues. CDR1 and CDR2 from the germline V gene are GTSNPN and SVGIG (reference sequence). Deletions cut 1 base from V and 0 bases from J, with 6 bases between. The CDR3 region is CAWSAQTNYGYTF. The CDR3 DNA is TGTGCCTGGAGTGCACAAACTAACTATGGCTACACCTTC.

The CDR3 DNA follows: TGTGCCAGCAGTTTCAAAGCCTACTACTACGAGCAGTACTTC. Its translation: CASSFKAYYYEQYF. The V call is TRBV28, the J call TRBJ2-7; D is ambiguous. The CDR3 runs to 14 residues. V gave up 3 bases and J gave up 3 bases, with 12 bases separating them. Looked up from germline, CDR1 is MDHEN and CDR2 is SYDVKM.

This rearrangement joins TRBV6-6 to TRBJ1-1, with D possibly being TRBD1 (5 bases). Germline V gene data show CDR1 as MNHNY and CDR2 as SVGAGI (reference sequence). The CDR3 is made up of 14 amino acids. Trimming removed 5 bases at V and 1 base at J, with 11 bases between. The CDR3 spells CASSRDFPNTEAFF. CDR3 in DNA: TGTGCCAGCAGTCGGGACTTCCCGAACACTGAAGCTTTCTTT.

This chain joins TRBV6-1 and TRBJ2-7; a possible D gene is TRBD1 (6 bases). The germline gives CDR1 MNHNS, CDR2 SASEGT. The CDR3 spans 14 residues. V lost 4 bases and J lost 2, with 12 bases in between. CDR3 nucleotide sequence: TGTGCCAGCAGTGTAATCGAGGGGGCCTACGAGCAGTACTTC. Its translation is CASSVIEGAYEQYF.

The J gene is TRBJ1-3, the V gene TRBV11-2; D might be TRBD1 (5 bases). Germline CDR1 is SGHAT and CDR2 is FQNNGV. V dropped 8 bases and J dropped 2 bases, with 16 bases sitting between them. There are 15 residues in the CDR3. The chain's CDR3 is CASQLRGGAGNTIYF. The CDR3 DNA reads TGTGCCAGCCAACTGAGGGGAGGTGCTGGAAACACCATATATTTT.

This chain links TRBV5-6 with TRBJ2-1, with D unresolved. V gave up 1 base and J gave up 0 bases, with 5 bases separating them. Germline CDR1 is SGHDT and CDR2 is YYEEEE. The CDR3 extends over 14 amino acids. The CDR3 region is CASSLFSSYNEQFF. DNA of the CDR3: TGTGCCAGCAGCTTGTTTAGCTCCTACAATGAGCAGTTCTTC.

The gene calls are TRBV29-1 and TRBJ1-3, with 9 bases lining up with TRBD1. V was clipped by 5 bases and J by 2 bases; unmatched bases: 7. The CDR3 runs to 15 residues. Germline CDR1 is SQVTM and CDR2 is ANQGSEA. CDR3 amino acids: CSVQTGGRAGNTIYF. CDR3 DNA sequence: TGCAGCGTTCAAACAGGGGGCAGGGCTGGAAACACCATATATTTT.

The genes are TRBV28 and TRBJ2-7, with TRBD1 as a possible D gene (5 bases). The V gene's germline CDR1 is MDHEN and CDR2 SYDVKM. CDR3 size: 13 residues. V was shortened by 3 bases and J by 3 bases, with 9 bases between the two germline ends. The CDR3 loop reads CASSLTEYYEQYF. DNA of the CDR3: TGTGCCAGCAGTTTGACAGAGTACTACGAGCAGTACTTC.

V usage is TRBV29-1 and J usage is TRBJ2-5; 7 bases agree with TRBD1. V lost 7 bases and J lost 5; bases outside the gene matches: 10. CDR1 is SQVTM and CDR2 is ANQGSEA in the germline V gene. The CDR3 loop spans 13 amino acids. CDR3 in amino acids: CSAIQGLAETQYF. The CDR3 nucleotides read TGCAGCGCCATACAGGGGTTGGCGGAGACCCAGTACTTC.

The chain links TRBV7-2 to TRBJ1-6; no firm D call. V was shortened by 1 base and J by 4 bases, with 5 bases between the two germline ends. The CDR3 length is 14 residues. CDR1 is SGHTA, CDR2 FQGNSA, per germline. The CDR3 spells CASSLEPYNSPLHF. The CDR3 DNA sequence: TGTGCCAGCAGCTTAGAGCCTTATAATTCACCCCTCCACTTT.

This clone was recorded only once. The CDR3 sequence is CASSLGSSGNTIYF. The CDR3 region has the DNA TGCGCCAGCAGCTTGGGGAGCTCTGGAAACACCATATATTTT. The chain combines TRBV5-1 with TRBJ1-3; unclear D gene. Germline CDR1 reads SGHRS; CDR2 reads YFSETQ. Between the trimmed V and J ends, which lost 0 bases and 0 bases, there was a span of 4 bases. This CDR3 region has 14 residues.

The chain uses TRBV5-1 and TRBJ1-2; D uncertain. V gave up 3 bases and J gave up 7 bases, with 13 bases separating them. CDR1 and CDR2 (germline): SGHRS, YFSETQ. This CDR3 region has 13 residues. The CDR3 protein is CASSYQDMSGYTF. CDR3 sequence (DNA): TGCGCCAGCAGCTACCAAGACATGTCTGGCTACACCTTC.

CDR3 sequence (DNA): TGCGCCAGCAGCTTGACACAGGTGACCAATTCACCCCTCCACTTT. This sequence encodes CASSLTQVTNSPLHF. This rearrangement joins TRBV5-1 to TRBJ1-6; tentatively, D is TRBD1 (5 bases). V was shortened by 1 base and J by 7 bases, with 12 bases between the two germline ends. The CDR3 is 15 amino acids. Germline assignment: CDR1 SGHRS and CDR2 YFSETQ.

The chain employs TRBV7-8 and TRBJ1-5, with 7 bases matching TRBD1. This CDR3 is 15 amino acids long. Germline V CDR1 and CDR2: SGHVS, FQNEAQ. Losses at the gene ends were 8 bases for V and 4 bases for J; bases not matched to a gene: 11. The CDR3 region is CASLPPQGINQPQHF. CDR3 bases: TGTGCCAGCCTACCCCCACAGGGGATTAATCAGCCCCAGCATTTT.

This rearrangement joins TRBV6-1 to TRBJ2-5; TRBD2 aligns across 11 bases. This CDR3 comprises 19 residues. From germline, CDR1 is MNHNS and CDR2 SASEGT. V was pared by 0 bases and J by 3 bases, with 12 bases of the junction left unmatched. The CDR3 protein is CASSEALRISGGAKETQYF. CDR3 DNA sequence: TGTGCCAGCAGTGAAGCGCTTCGGATTAGCGGGGGGGCCAAAGAGACCCAGTACTTC.

The chain links TRBV30 to TRBJ2-3; no clear D. Germline CDR1 and CDR2: GTSNPN and SVGIG (reference sequence). This CDR3 is built from 12 residues. V was clipped by 0 bases and J by 6 bases, with 7 bases between them. The CDR3 DNA is TGTGCCTGGAGTGTGGGCAGGGATACGCAGTATTTT. Amino acids: CAWSVGRDTQYF.

This chain connects TRBV19 to TRBJ2-2; the match to TRBD1 covers 9 bases. CDR1 is LNHDA and CDR2 is SQIVND in the germline V gene (reference sequence). The CDR3 runs to 15 residues. With 1 base clipped from V and 4 bases from J, the junction kept 1 base outside the gene matches. The CDR3 sequence: CASSIGDRVTGELFF. CDR3 nucleotides: TGTGCCAGTAGTATAGGGGACAGGGTCACCGGGGAGCTGTTTTTT.

The chain links TRBV19 to TRBJ1-1; a weak D match, TRBD1 (5 bases). Germline values: CDR1 LNHDA, CDR2 SQIVND (reference sequence). Trimming stripped 2 bases from V and 6 bases from J, with 16 bases between. This CDR3 comprises 15 residues. The CDR3 reads CASSISMSTVAEAFF. The CDR3 DNA reads as TGTGCCAGTAGTATAAGCATGTCGACAGTTGCTGAAGCTTTCTTT.

As regards this clone: A read error may produce the germline difference seen at one junction end. The gene calls are TRBV7-7 and TRBJ2-1; TRBD2 matches 13 bases. Germline V gives CDR1 SSHAT, CDR2 FNYEAQ (reference sequence). There are 15 residues in the CDR3. CDR3 amino acids: CASSSGLAGNNEQFF. CDR3 nucleotides: TGTGCTAGCAGCTCGGGACTAGCGGGGAACAATGAGCAGTTCTTC.

The chain has TRBV2 and TRBJ2-7; 9 bases map to TRBD2. V shed 7 bases and J 3 bases; nucleotides not matched to a gene: 10. Germline V gene sequence: CDR1 SNHLY, CDR2 FYNNEI. This CDR3 region has 15 residues. CDR3 region: CASKSVGGGDYEQYF. In DNA form, the CDR3 reads TGTGCCAGCAAGTCGGTAGGCGGGGGGGACTACGAGCAGTACTTC.